Listed below are T cell receptor beta chains from one sample, sequenced in a study of blood T cell repertoires in COVID-19. Generated by immunoSEQ multiplex PCR, the TCRdb table keeps only in-frame clones and is missing some. The table shows a few hundred thousand clones, with under 95% occurring only once. The sequencing sample was made of PBMCs or T cells enriched from blood (not recorded which). The receptors originated from a woman under 40 who had recovered from COVID-19. Both conserved end residues are trimmed from each CDR3.

v_gene: TRBV5-1
CDR3aa: ASSLAPGSYEQY

v_gene: TRBV2
CDR3aa: ASSTRDLQNTEAF

v_gene: TRBV12-3/TRBV12-4
CDR3aa: ASQGDSNQPQH

v_gene: TRBV15
CDR3aa: ATSRDPDRGSEKLF

v_gene: TRBV10-3
CDR3aa: AISEAVSYEQY

v_gene: TRBV12-3/TRBV12-4
CDR3aa: ASSFRLSGYT

v_gene: TRBV2
CDR3aa: ASGGTDYGYT

v_gene: TRBV29-1
CDR3aa: SAAVLGSRGQY

v_gene: TRBV24-1
CDR3aa: ATSDPGYGYT

v_gene: TRBV5-1
CDR3aa: ASSLEGQGVGAF

v_gene: TRBV11-2
CDR3aa: ASSLEGGEAF

v_gene: TRBV24-1
CDR3aa: ATSVLSGTSDTGELF

v_gene: TRBV7-3
CDR3aa: ASSLGLAGYNEQF

v_gene: TRBV12-3/TRBV12-4
CDR3aa: ASRGTLNYEQY